Below, 13 T cell receptor beta chains from the same sample are listed, as sequenced in a study of shared clonotypes between healthy human individuals. Libraries were prepared by immunoSEQ multiplex PCR; TCRdb keeps only in-frame clonotypes and omits some of them. The sample lists some 96,000 clones, around half occurring once. Sequencing was carried out using PBMCs. The source of these receptors is a woman aged 40 to 50 in good health. Some clones in this sample may be carry-over from other donors' samples.

The J gene is TRBJ2-7, the V gene TRBV7-3; D might be TRBD1 or TRBD2, each matching 5 bases. Germline CDR1 is SGHTA and CDR2 is FQGTGA. The V and J ends lost 3 bases and 4 bases respectively, with 10 bases between them. There are 13 residues in the CDR3. The CDR3 loop reads CASSFGTEYEQYF. CDR3 bases: TGTGCCAGCAGCTTCGGGACGGAATACGAGCAGTACTTC.

The CDR3 here is CASEGGANEKLFF. In nucleotides, the CDR3 is TGTGCCTCGGAGGGGGGCGCTAATGAAAAACTGTTTTTT. The J gene is TRBJ1-4, the V gene TRBV30; possible D gene TRBD1, 6 bases. The CDR3 contains 13 residues. V shed 7 bases and J shed 3 bases, with 12 bases lying between them. Germline-derived CDR1 and CDR2 are GTSNPN and SVGIG (reference sequence).

The chain employs TRBV10-3 and TRBJ2-5; 7 nucleotides line up with TRBD1. The DNA end is a closer match to TRBJ2-7, so the J assignment may be wrong. Germline lookup yields CDR1 ENHRY and CDR2 SYGVKD. This CDR3 has 13 residues. The CDR3 coding sequence is TGTGCCATCAGTGAGACAGGGGCCTACGAGCAGTACTTC. Encoded protein: CAISETGAYEQYF.

By frequency in the sample, this clone is medium-sized. This chain uses TRBV18 with TRBJ2-6; 13 bases align to TRBD2. V lost 1 base, J lost 1 base, and 4 bases stayed unmatched. From germline, CDR1 is KGHSH and CDR2 LQKENI. The CDR3 length is 19 residues. CDR3 loop: CASSPLALAGGSGANVLTF. CDR3 DNA sequence: TGTGCCAGCTCACCACTCGCACTAGCGGGAGGGTCTGGGGCCAACGTCCTGACTTTC.

The chain links TRBV5-1 to TRBJ2-2; D perhaps matches TRBD2 (6 bases). The V end lost 4 bases, the J end lost 0 bases, and 16 bases lay between the germline ends. The CDR3 consists of 17 residues. Germline CDR1 SGHRS, CDR2 YFSETQ. CDR3 in amino acids: CASSQRGSGTNTGELFF. The CDR3 DNA reads as TGCGCCAGCAGCCAAAGGGGTAGCGGAACGAACACCGGGGAGCTGTTTTTT.

This clone was seen a handful of times. The chain carries TRBV10-3 and TRBJ1-1; no reliable D call. V was shortened by 0 bases and J by 0 bases, with 5 bases between the two germline ends. This CDR3 has 14 amino acids. CDR1 ENHRY and CDR2 SYGVKD come from the germline V gene. CDR3 DNA sequence: TGTGCCATCAGTGAGTCGTCATTGAACACTGAAGCTTTCTTT. Translating gives CAISESSLNTEAFF.

The V call is TRBV28, the J call TRBJ2-7, with 13 bases aligning to TRBD2. This CDR3 has 15 residues. Germline-derived CDR1 and CDR2 are MDHEN and SYDVKM. J gave up 5 bases and V 6 bases, and 7 bases lay outside the gene matches. The CDR3 DNA follows: TGTGCCAGCAGCACTAGCGGGAGGGCCGTCCACGAGCAGTACTTC. Encoded protein: CASSTSGRAVHEQYF.

This clone was seen a few times. The genes are TRBV6-1 and TRBJ2-7; TRBD2 aligns across 7 bases. CDR1 MNHNS and CDR2 SASEGT come from the germline V gene. Trimming cost V 6 bases and J 0 bases; bases outside gene matches: 8. This CDR3 is 15 amino acids long. The CDR3 nucleotides read TGTGCCAGCAGGTGGTCCCTAGCGGACTCCTACGAGCAGTACTTC. Translating it yields CASRWSLADSYEQYF.

DNA for the CDR3: TGTGCCAGCAGTGAGATCTGGGCCCAAGAGACCCAGTACTTC. Encoded protein: CASSEIWAQETQYF. The chain employs TRBV2 and TRBJ2-5; D is unresolved. V was pared by 3 bases and J by 1 base, with 9 bases between. Germline loops: CDR1 SNHLY, CDR2 FYNNEI. The CDR3 covers 14 residues.

The rearrangement uses TRBV30 and TRBJ2-7, with 10 bases fitting TRBD2. Germline V gene data show CDR1 as GTSNPN and CDR2 as SVGIG (reference sequence). With V trimmed by 1 base and J by 6 bases, 3 bases remained unmatched. The CDR3 loop spans 13 amino acids. DNA for the CDR3: TGTGCCTGGAGTGACGGGACTAGCGCCGAGCAGTACTTC. Its protein product is CAWSDGTSAEQYF.

This clone was observed many times. The J gene is TRBJ2-3, the V gene TRBV27, with 7 bases fitting TRBD1. Germline values: CDR1 MNHEY, CDR2 SMNVEV (reference sequence). The CDR3 covers 14 residues. With V trimmed by 6 bases and J by 5 bases, 8 bases remained unmatched. DNA for the CDR3: TGTGCCAGCAGATTAACACGACAGGGAGATACGCAGTATTTT. It translates to CASRLTRQGDTQYF.

The chain uses TRBV19 and TRBJ1-5; D possibly corresponds to TRBD1 (5 bases). Per germline, CDR1 LNHDA and CDR2 SQIVND (reference sequence). CDR3 length equals 14 residues. Trimming left V 4 bases short and J 4 bases short, with 11 bases between. The CDR3: CASSTPGGNQPQHF. In DNA, the CDR3 is TGTGCCAGTAGTACCCCGGGGGGGAATCAGCCCCAGCATTTT.

In its sample, this clone was seen once. A much larger clone lies a single base off, so this may be a read error. The chain employs TRBV30 and TRBJ2-6; D perhaps matches TRBD1 (6 bases). Germline-derived CDR1 and CDR2 are GTSNPN and SVGIG (reference sequence). The CDR3 has 16 amino acids. This chain's CDR3 is CAWSSTGFSGADVLTF. CDR3 in DNA: TGTGCCTGGAGTTCGACAGGCTTCTCTGGGGCCGACGTCCTGACTTTC.